This T cell receptor (beta chain) appears in the sequencing data of a study of regulatory T cells in long-lasting Graves disease. At the level of the study: Newly diagnosed Graves' patients had under 3 months of antithyroid drugs.

This CDR3 is built from 13 residues. Deletions cut 3 bases from V and 7 bases from J, with 12 bases between. CDR1 and CDR2 (germline): KGHSH, LQKENI. Documented time point: newly diagnosed GD, antithyroid drugs for less than 3 months. From RNA extracted from PBMCs, the TCR library was made. The table lists this clonotype with many counts. TCR beta libraries were built with iRepertoire HTBI primers and Arm-PCR of CDR3 regions. TCRdb ran MiXCR on the multiplex PCR reads and lists one entry per CDR3 protein. The sample includes roughly 610,000 distinct CDR3 sequences, about 16% of them seen just once. In addition, the sample was reused for a study of T cells in Graves' hyperthyroidism and ophthalmopathy. As that study records: Clinical symptoms, serum thyroxine, TRAb, thyroid ultrasound and orbital computed tomography informed diagnoses.

The input for sequencing was peripheral blood mononuclear cells (PBMCs), taken at new diagnosis, from a patient treated with antithyroid drugs. The clonotype originates from a man in his late teens or twenties with Graves disease. This chain uses TRBV18 with TRBJ1-1; D possibly corresponds to TRBD1 (5 bases). The CDR3 DNA follows: TGTGCCAGCTCACCGGCCAGGGAGGTTGAAGCTTTCTTT. Amino acid sequence: CASSPAREVEAFF.